This T cell receptor beta chain was found in a study of T cell changes during pregnancy in multiple sclerosis. Profiling relied on immunoSEQ multiplex PCR, and the TCRdb table lists in-frame clones only, not all of them. The sample includes 25,000 to 30,000 clones, around 94% of them seen just once. The TCR sequence derives from a female donor with multiple sclerosis, enrolled in a pregnancy study. The sequenced sample was CD8+ T cells from peripheral blood mononuclear cells, obtained before pregnancy.

CDR3 loop: CASSPGGSWTEAFF. The CDR3 bases are TGCGCCAGCAGCCCCGGGGGGTCATGGACTGAAGCTTTCTTT. This rearrangement joins TRBV5-1 to TRBJ1-1; maybe TRBD1 (5 bases). The CDR3 runs to 14 residues. Germline CDR1 reads SGHRS; CDR2 reads YFSETQ. V was pared by 4 bases and J by 5 bases, with 15 bases between.